This T cell receptor (beta chain) was found in a study of control samples from healthy donors and cancer patients. Assay: immunoSEQ multiplex PCR; the TCRdb copy retains only in-frame clones and omits some. The table shows around 130,000 clones, with around nine tenths occurring only once. This TCR derives from a man in his forties or fifties in good health. The sequencing input was blood.

The CDR3 DNA follows: TGTGCCAGCAGTACCGGACAGAAAGGCTACACCTTC. Translated: CASSTGQKGYTF. V is TRBV6-5 and J is TRBJ1-2; perhaps TRBD1 as D (6 bases). The CDR3 consists of 12 residues. With 5 bases removed from V and 8 bases from J, the gap between germline ends came to 12 bases. Germline V CDR1 and CDR2: MNHEY, SVGAGI.